A selection of T cell receptor beta chains follows, all from one sample in a study of CD8 T cells in ankylosing spondylitis. TCRdb reanalysed the 5' RACE reads using MiXCR and keeps one entry per CDR3 protein. This sample has approximately 400,000 distinct CDR3 sequences, with 17% found just once. Sequences were obtained from blood, either unsorted or a sorted T cell fraction (not recorded which). The receptors derive from a male donor with ankylosing spondylitis. Both conserved end residues are part of each CDR3. Clone size appears in some rows only: once, few, many, or a class for an expanded clone.

V gene: TRBV25-1; J gene: TRBJ2-1; clone size: NA; CDR3 length: 15; CDR3 protein: CASTLSRRGRGEQFF
V gene: TRBV6-1; J gene: TRBJ2-2; clone size: many; CDR3 length: 14; CDR3 protein: CASSRDRITGELFF
V gene: TRBV5-1; J gene: TRBJ1-2; clone size: many; CDR3 length: 15; CDR3 protein: CASTLGGTGNYGYTF
V gene: TRBV6-1; J gene: TRBJ1-2; clone size: few; CDR3 length: 13; CDR3 protein: CASSRPGFSGYTF
V gene: TRBV5-5; J gene: TRBJ2-7; clone size: NA; CDR3 length: 16; CDR3 protein: CASSLESQGSSYEQYF
V gene: TRBV11-2; J gene: TRBJ1-2; clone size: NA; CDR3 length: 14; CDR3 protein: CASSSPRKGHGYTF
V gene: TRBV18; J gene: TRBJ1-2; clone size: NA; CDR3 length: 13; CDR3 protein: CASSPGDNYGYTF
V gene: TRBV7-8; J gene: TRBJ1-2; clone size: once; CDR3 length: 12; CDR3 protein: CASSLEGSGYTF
V gene: TRBV9; J gene: TRBJ1-6; clone size: NA; CDR3 length: 14; CDR3 protein: CASRGDVDNSPLHF
V gene: TRBV7-2; J gene: TRBJ2-2; clone size: NA; CDR3 length: 13; CDR3 protein: CASSILADGELFF
V gene: TRBV4-1; J gene: TRBJ2-1; clone size: NA; CDR3 length: 16; CDR3 protein: CASSQVDVPAYNEQFF
V gene: TRBV7-2; J gene: TRBJ2-1; clone size: NA; CDR3 length: 15; CDR3 protein: CASSQRLASYNEQFF
V gene: TRBV20-1; J gene: TRBJ1-5; clone size: few; CDR3 length: 16; CDR3 protein: CSAPREGGLGNQPQHF
V gene: TRBV15; J gene: TRBJ2-1; clone size: NA; CDR3 length: 15; CDR3 protein: CATSRPDRGSNEQFF
V gene: TRBV5-1; J gene: TRBJ1-1; clone size: few; CDR3 length: 14; CDR3 protein: CASSAEQGNTEAFF
V gene: TRBV3-1; J gene: TRBJ1-1; clone size: few; CDR3 length: 11; CDR3 protein: CASSQYTEAFF
V gene: TRBV7-2; J gene: TRBJ2-1; clone size: few; CDR3 length: 17; CDR3 protein: CASSFSVREGGYNEQFF
V gene: TRBV30; J gene: TRBJ2-1; clone size: few; CDR3 length: 15; CDR3 protein: CASIGGPSSYNEQFF
V gene: TRBV12-3/TRBV12-4; J gene: TRBJ2-3; clone size: few; CDR3 length: 17; CDR3 protein: CASSGSGRGAETDTQYF
V gene: TRBV12-3/TRBV12-4; J gene: TRBJ2-1; clone size: many; CDR3 length: 11; CDR3 protein: CASRKNNEQFF
V gene: TRBV5-1; J gene: TRBJ2-5; clone size: many; CDR3 length: 15; CDR3 protein: CASSPEPLIQETQYF
V gene: TRBV7-9; J gene: TRBJ1-1; clone size: NA; CDR3 length: 13; CDR3 protein: CASSLAAHTEAFF
V gene: TRBV7-6; J gene: TRBJ1-5; clone size: many; CDR3 length: 14; CDR3 protein: CASSPGFSNQPQHF
V gene: TRBV29-1; J gene: TRBJ2-7; clone size: many; CDR3 length: 12; CDR3 protein: CSVGQSSYEQYF
V gene: TRBV18; J gene: TRBJ1-2; clone size: NA; CDR3 length: 13; CDR3 protein: CASSPETNYGYTF
V gene: TRBV28; J gene: TRBJ2-1; clone size: NA; CDR3 length: 14; CDR3 protein: CASSTLGGADEQFF
V gene: TRBV4-2; J gene: TRBJ2-7; clone size: many; CDR3 length: 13; CDR3 protein: CASSRPGSYEQYF
V gene: TRBV19; J gene: TRBJ2-1; clone size: NA; CDR3 length: 15; CDR3 protein: CASSIDYWGNYEQFF
V gene: TRBV10-3; J gene: TRBJ1-1; clone size: few; CDR3 length: 17; CDR3 protein: CAISEPKGGGQHTEAFF
V gene: TRBV12-3/TRBV12-4; J gene: TRBJ2-5; clone size: NA; CDR3 length: 16; CDR3 protein: CASSFDLGHFPRTQYF
V gene: TRBV20-1; J gene: TRBJ2-7; clone size: NA; CDR3 length: 14; CDR3 protein: CSARRGTRSYEQYF
V gene: TRBV20-1; J gene: TRBJ2-2; clone size: few; CDR3 length: 15; CDR3 protein: CSARPSGGETGELFF
V gene: TRBV6-2/TRBV6-3; J gene: TRBJ2-2; clone size: NA; CDR3 length: 13; CDR3 protein: CASSYSQAGELFF
V gene: TRBV29-1; J gene: TRBJ1-1; clone size: NA; CDR3 length: 13; CDR3 protein: CSAVSKGAVEAFF
V gene: TRBV7-2; J gene: TRBJ1-2; clone size: many; CDR3 length: 14; CDR3 protein: CASSSGGFRDGYTF
V gene: TRBV9; J gene: TRBJ2-1; clone size: NA; CDR3 length: 14; CDR3 protein: CASSVGGGYNEQFF
V gene: TRBV2; J gene: TRBJ2-1; clone size: NA; CDR3 length: 13; CDR3 protein: CASGREGTSEQFF
V gene: TRBV14; J gene: TRBJ2-2; clone size: NA; CDR3 length: 19; CDR3 protein: CASRLPGLAGVLNTGELFF
V gene: TRBV5-1; J gene: TRBJ2-5; clone size: NA; CDR3 length: 15; CDR3 protein: CASSFRGPGPETQYF
V gene: TRBV20-1; J gene: TRBJ2-1; clone size: few; CDR3 length: 14; CDR3 protein: CSASGDTVYNEQFF
V gene: TRBV7-8; J gene: TRBJ2-7; clone size: few; CDR3 length: 16; CDR3 protein: CASSLGTGGRSYEQYF
V gene: TRBV7-6; J gene: TRBJ2-7; clone size: few; CDR3 length: 15; CDR3 protein: CASSLMGQGKGEQYF
V gene: TRBV5-1; J gene: TRBJ1-3; clone size: few; CDR3 length: 14; CDR3 protein: CASSLVPAGNTIYF
V gene: TRBV25-1; J gene: TRBJ2-3; clone size: few; CDR3 length: 15; CDR3 protein: CASSERTSYGDTQYF
V gene: TRBV28; J gene: TRBJ1-2; clone size: NA; CDR3 length: 12; CDR3 protein: CASISGGGGYTF
V gene: TRBV4-1; J gene: TRBJ2-7; clone size: NA; CDR3 length: 15; CDR3 protein: CASSQNTGTRNEQYF
V gene: TRBV24-1; J gene: TRBJ2-7; clone size: few; CDR3 length: 14; CDR3 protein: CATSAGQSSYEQYF
V gene: TRBV9; J gene: TRBJ2-5; clone size: NA; CDR3 length: 15; CDR3 protein: CASSVSGRAQETQYF
V gene: TRBV5-1; J gene: TRBJ2-5; clone size: many; CDR3 length: 13; CDR3 protein: CASSSDNQETQYF
V gene: TRBV4-2; J gene: TRBJ2-2; clone size: few; CDR3 length: 17; CDR3 protein: CASSQDVVGKYTGELFF
V gene: TRBV5-1; J gene: TRBJ2-7; clone size: many; CDR3 length: 15; CDR3 protein: CASSLELEPSYEQYF
V gene: TRBV28; J gene: TRBJ2-1; clone size: NA; CDR3 length: 16; CDR3 protein: CASSSGRTSLGNEQFF
V gene: TRBV4-1; J gene: TRBJ2-1; clone size: few; CDR3 length: 15; CDR3 protein: CASSLLAGEPHEQFF
V gene: TRBV5-1; J gene: TRBJ2-4; clone size: NA; CDR3 length: 15; CDR3 protein: CASRLDYGGKNTQYF
V gene: TRBV27; J gene: TRBJ2-7; clone size: NA; CDR3 length: 14; CDR3 protein: CASSYYSYSYEQYF
V gene: TRBV6-4; J gene: TRBJ2-4; clone size: few; CDR3 length: 16; CDR3 protein: CASYQGGVLAKNIQYF
V gene: TRBV9; J gene: TRBJ2-5; clone size: many; CDR3 length: 12; CDR3 protein: CASSVGGETQYF
V gene: TRBV20-1; J gene: TRBJ2-7; clone size: few; CDR3 length: 15; CDR3 protein: CSARTTGTPIWEQYF
V gene: TRBV24-1; J gene: TRBJ2-3; clone size: NA; CDR3 length: 17; CDR3 protein: CATSDSGTGWPTDTQYF
V gene: TRBV20-1; J gene: TRBJ1-5; clone size: few; CDR3 length: 18; CDR3 protein: CSAREVGTGLFSNQPQHF